This T cell receptor (beta chain) was sequenced for a study of CD8+CD57+ T cells in acquired aplastic anemia listed by TCRdb under 2018. With respect to the entire study: A mean of 3.2 ug of DNA, ranging from about 0.2 to 27.4 ug, was extracted from sorted CD4+ and CD8+ cells. CD8+CD57+ expansion was defined as a frequency above the mean frequency observed in healthy subjects. The paper's findings and limits, for the study overall: Although roughly 29 CD8+ CDR3 sequences were shared by patients and controls, these sequences appeared highly expressed in patients and within the immunodominant clones of patients. CD8+ Simpson's diversity did not differ significantly between patients and healthy controls (P=0.060).

CDR1 and CDR2 are read off the germline V gene as MNHNS and SASEGT. The V and J ends are trimmed by 2 bases and 1 base, leaving 12 bases between them. Counted from cysteine to phenylalanine, this CDR3 has 15 amino acids. The sequence is cut down to CDR3 DNA, 45 bases in frame from base 1. Genomic DNA served as template for TCR beta VDJ combination and CDR3 sequence profiling. An Illumina HiSeq 2000 was the platform used for TCR repertoire sequencing. The authors processed their data as follows. TRBV/TRBJ rearrangement plots, CDR3 size and DJ length profiles, and Simpson's diversity index were used to assess repertoires. The most abundant DNA sequence in the deep sequencing data was taken as the immunodominant clone. CDR3 amino acid sequences were checked for sharing across subjects and were also compared against the VDJdb database and published repertoires. TCRdb redid the processing of the public reads, applying fastp at Q25 and MiXCR, and retained in-frame beta chains. Each CDR3 protein gets just one entry, which takes the most common genes and DNA from the rows behind it. TCRdb's processing, not the study's, gives the V and J calls here. The sample table records over 150,000 distinct CDR3 sequences; 71% of these occur just once. The top ten hold under 60% of the sample.

Flow cytometry had shown CD8+CD57+ cell expansion in the patients selected for sequencing. Every patient had a diagnosis of severe acquired aplastic anemia based on International Study of Aplastic Anemia and Agranulocytosis and Camitta criteria. No patient had received any therapy when blood was sampled. TCR repertoires of sorted CD4+ and CD8+ blood T cells from severe aplastic anemia patients and healthy subjects were deep-sequenced in the study. Patients were enrolled under clinicaltrials.gov protocols 00001620, 01623167, 00001397, 00071045, 00081523 and 00961064 in the USA. Ficoll-Paque density gradient centrifugation was used to isolate peripheral blood mononuclear cells. Before DNA extraction, CD4+ and CD8+ T cells were sorted with FACS or magnetic beads. Of note for this clonotype: This clone's antigen is unknown. Within one base of it there is no much larger clone, and no base qualities were kept.

The sequence joins TRBV6-1 to TRBJ2-7; the D gene assignment is ambiguous. The source material was sorted CD4+, CD8+, or CD8+CD57+ T cells (not recorded which) from PBMCs. This sequence was found in a human donor with aplastic anemia. The bases are TGTGCCAGCAGTGAATGGTTTCTAGATTCCTACGAGCAGTACTTC. It encodes CASSEWFLDSYEQYF.